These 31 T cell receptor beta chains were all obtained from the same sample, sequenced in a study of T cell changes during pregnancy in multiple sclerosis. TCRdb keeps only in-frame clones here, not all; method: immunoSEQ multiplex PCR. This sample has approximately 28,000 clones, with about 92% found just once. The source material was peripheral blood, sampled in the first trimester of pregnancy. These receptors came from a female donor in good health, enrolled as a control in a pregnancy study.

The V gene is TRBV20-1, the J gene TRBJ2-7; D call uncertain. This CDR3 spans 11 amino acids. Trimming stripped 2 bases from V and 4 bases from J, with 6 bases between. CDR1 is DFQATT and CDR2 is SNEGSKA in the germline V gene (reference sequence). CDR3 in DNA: TGCAGTGCTAGACTCGTTTACGAGCAGTACTTC. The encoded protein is CSARLVYEQYF.

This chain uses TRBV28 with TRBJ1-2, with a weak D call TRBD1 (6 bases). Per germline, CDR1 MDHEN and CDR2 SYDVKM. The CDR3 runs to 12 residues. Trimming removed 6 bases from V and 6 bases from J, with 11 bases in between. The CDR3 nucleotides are TGTGCCAGCAGCCGACAGGAAAATGGCTACACCTTC. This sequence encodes CASSRQENGYTF.

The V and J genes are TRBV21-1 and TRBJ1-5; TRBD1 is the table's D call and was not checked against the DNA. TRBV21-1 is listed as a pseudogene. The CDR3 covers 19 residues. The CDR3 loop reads CASDDSPGQVPLGNQPQHF. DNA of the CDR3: TGTGCCAGCGACGATAGTCCGGGACAGGTCCCATTAGGCAATCAGCCCCAGCATTTT.

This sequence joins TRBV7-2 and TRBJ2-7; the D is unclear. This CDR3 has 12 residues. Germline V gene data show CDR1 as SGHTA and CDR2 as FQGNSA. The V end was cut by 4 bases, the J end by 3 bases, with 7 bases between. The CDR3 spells CASSSPHYEQYF. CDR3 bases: TGTGCCAGCAGCTCGCCACACTACGAGCAGTACTTC.

The CDR3 loop reads CALNRFNTEAFF. The CDR3 DNA reads TGTGCCTTGAACAGGTTTAACACTGAAGCTTTCTTT. This rearrangement joins TRBV30 to TRBJ1-1; D is possibly TRBD1 (5 bases). V lost 7 bases to trimming and J lost 2 bases, with 11 bases between them. The germline V gene has CDR1 GTSNPN and CDR2 SVGIG (reference sequence). The CDR3 contains 12 residues. The complete variable domain, with remaining parts taken from reference TRBV30 and TRBJ1-1, reads SQTIHQWPATLVQPVGSPLSLECTVEGTSNPNLYWYRQAAGRGLQLLFYSVGIGQISSEVPQNLSASRPQDRQFILSSKKLLLSDSGFYLCALNRFNTEAFFGQGTRLTVV.

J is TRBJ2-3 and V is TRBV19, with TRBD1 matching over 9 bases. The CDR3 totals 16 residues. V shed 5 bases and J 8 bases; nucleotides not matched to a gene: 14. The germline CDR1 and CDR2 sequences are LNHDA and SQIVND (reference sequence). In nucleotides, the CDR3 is TGTGCCAGTAGTCTTCGGACAGGGGCTTCACACGGTACGCAGTATTTT. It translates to CASSLRTGASHGTQYF.

Here the CDR3 reads CASSVKPNTGELFF. CDR3 nucleotides: TGTGCCAGCAGTGTGAAGCCGAACACCGGGGAGCTGTTTTTT. This sequence joins TRBV6-1 and TRBJ2-2, with D uncertain. Germline CDR1 is MNHNS and CDR2 is SASEGT. V was cut by 4 bases and J by 0 bases, with 6 bases left in between. The CDR3 loop spans 14 amino acids.

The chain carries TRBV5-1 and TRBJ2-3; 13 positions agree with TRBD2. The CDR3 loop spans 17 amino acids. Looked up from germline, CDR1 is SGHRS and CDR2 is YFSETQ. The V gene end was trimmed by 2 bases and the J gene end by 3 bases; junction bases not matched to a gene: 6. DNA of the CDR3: TGCGCCAGCAGCTTCGGGACTAGCGGGATTGTAACAGATACGCAGTATTTT. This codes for CASSFGTSGIVTDTQYF.

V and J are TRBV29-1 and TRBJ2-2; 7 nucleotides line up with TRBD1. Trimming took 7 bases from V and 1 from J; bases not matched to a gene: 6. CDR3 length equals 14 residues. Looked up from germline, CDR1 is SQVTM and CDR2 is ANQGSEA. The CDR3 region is CSGGQTVNTGELFF. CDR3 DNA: TGCAGCGGGGGACAGACCGTGAACACCGGGGAGCTGTTTTTT.

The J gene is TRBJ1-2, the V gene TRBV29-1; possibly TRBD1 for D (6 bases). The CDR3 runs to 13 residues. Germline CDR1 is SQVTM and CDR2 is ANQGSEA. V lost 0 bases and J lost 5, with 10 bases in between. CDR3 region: CSVEDSQGYGYTF. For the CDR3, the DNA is TGCAGCGTTGAAGATAGTCAGGGGTATGGCTACACCTTC.

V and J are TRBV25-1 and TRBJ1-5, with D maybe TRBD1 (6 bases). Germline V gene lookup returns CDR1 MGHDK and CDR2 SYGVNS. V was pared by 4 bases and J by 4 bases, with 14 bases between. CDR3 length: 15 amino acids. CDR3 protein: CASSGGGAGNQPQHF. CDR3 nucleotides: TGTGCCAGCAGTGGCGGGGGGGCAGGGAATCAGCCCCAGCATTTT.

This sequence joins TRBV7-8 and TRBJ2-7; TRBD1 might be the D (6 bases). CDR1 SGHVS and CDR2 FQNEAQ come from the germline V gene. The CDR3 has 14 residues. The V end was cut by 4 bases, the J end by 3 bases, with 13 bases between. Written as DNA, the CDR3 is TGTGCCAGCAGCTACCAGGGGACAAACTACGAGCAGTACTTC. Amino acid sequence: CASSYQGTNYEQYF.

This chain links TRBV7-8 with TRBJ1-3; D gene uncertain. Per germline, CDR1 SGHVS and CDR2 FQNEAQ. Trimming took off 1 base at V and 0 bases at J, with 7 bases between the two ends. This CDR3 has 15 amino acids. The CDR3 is CASSLGRLSGNTIYF. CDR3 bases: TGTGCCAGCAGCTTAGGGCGGCTCTCTGGAAACACCATATATTTT.

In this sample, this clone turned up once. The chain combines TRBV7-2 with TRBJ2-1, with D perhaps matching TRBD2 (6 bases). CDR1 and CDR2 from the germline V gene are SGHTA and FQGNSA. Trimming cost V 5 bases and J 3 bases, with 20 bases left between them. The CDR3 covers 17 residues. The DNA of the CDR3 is TGTGCCAGCAGCGCCCAAACGGGCGGGACCCTCTACAATGAGCAGTTCTTC. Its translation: CASSAQTGGTLYNEQFF.

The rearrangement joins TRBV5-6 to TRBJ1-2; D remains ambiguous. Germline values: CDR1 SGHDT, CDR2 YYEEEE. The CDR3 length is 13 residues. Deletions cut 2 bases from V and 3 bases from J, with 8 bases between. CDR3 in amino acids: CASSFITDYGYTF. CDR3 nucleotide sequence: TGTGCCAGCAGCTTTATTACGGACTATGGCTACACCTTC.

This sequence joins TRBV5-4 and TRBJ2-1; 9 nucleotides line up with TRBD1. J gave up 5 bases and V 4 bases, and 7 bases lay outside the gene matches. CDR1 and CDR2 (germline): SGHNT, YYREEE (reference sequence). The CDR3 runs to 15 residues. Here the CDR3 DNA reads TGTGCCAGCAGCAGACAGGGGGTACTCGACAATGAGCAGTTCTTC. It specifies CASSRQGVLDNEQFF.

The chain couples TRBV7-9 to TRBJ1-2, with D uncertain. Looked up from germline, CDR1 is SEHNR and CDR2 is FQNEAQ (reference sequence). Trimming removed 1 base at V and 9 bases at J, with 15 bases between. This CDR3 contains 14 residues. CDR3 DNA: TGTGCCAGCAGCTTAGGTGATGAGGGCTGGAGCTACACCTTC. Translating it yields CASSLGDEGWSYTF.

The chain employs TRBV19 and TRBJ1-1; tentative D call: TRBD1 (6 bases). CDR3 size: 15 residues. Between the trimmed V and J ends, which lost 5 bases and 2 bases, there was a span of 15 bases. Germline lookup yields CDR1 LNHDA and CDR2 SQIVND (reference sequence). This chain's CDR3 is CASSPRQELNTEAFF. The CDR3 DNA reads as TGTGCCAGTAGTCCCCGACAGGAGCTAAACACTGAAGCTTTCTTT.

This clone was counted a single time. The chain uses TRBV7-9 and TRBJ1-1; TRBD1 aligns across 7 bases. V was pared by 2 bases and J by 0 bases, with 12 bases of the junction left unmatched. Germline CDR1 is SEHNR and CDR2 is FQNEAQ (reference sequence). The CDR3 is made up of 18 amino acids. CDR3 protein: CASSLILRGPEMNTEAFF. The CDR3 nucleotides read TGTGCCAGCAGCTTAATTTTAAGGGGGCCAGAAATGAACACTGAAGCTTTCTTT.

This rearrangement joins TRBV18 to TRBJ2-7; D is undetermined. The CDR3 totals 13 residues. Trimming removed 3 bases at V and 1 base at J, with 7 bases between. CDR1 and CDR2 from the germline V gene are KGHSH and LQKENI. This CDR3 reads CASSPSSSYEQYF. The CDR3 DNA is TGTGCCAGCTCACCTTCCAGTTCCTACGAGCAGTACTTC.

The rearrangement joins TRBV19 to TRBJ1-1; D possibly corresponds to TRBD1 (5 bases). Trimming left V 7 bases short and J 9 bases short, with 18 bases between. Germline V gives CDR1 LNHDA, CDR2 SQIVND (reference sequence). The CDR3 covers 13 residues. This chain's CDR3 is CASTYTWGEKAFF. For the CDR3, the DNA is TGTGCCAGTACCTATACGTGGGGGGAAAAAGCTTTCTTT.

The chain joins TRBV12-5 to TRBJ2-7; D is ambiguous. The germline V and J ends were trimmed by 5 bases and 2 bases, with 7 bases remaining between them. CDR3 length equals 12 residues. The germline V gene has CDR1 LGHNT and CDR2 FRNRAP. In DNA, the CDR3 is TGTGCTAGTGGTGTGAGGACCTACGAGCAGTACTTC. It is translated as CASGVRTYEQYF.

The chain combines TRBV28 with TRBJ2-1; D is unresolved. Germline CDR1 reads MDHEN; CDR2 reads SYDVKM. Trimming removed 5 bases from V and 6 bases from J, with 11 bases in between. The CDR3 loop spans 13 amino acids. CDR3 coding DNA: TGTGCCAGCAGTGGTGCGGTCACCAATGAGCAGTTCTTC. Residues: CASSGAVTNEQFF.

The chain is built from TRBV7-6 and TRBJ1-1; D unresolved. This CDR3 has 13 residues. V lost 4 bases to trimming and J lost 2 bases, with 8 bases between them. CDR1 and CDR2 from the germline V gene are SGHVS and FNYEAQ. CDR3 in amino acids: CASSSDTNTEAFF. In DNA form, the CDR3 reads TGTGCCAGCAGCTCCGACACCAACACTGAAGCTTTCTTT. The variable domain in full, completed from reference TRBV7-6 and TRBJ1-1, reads GAGVSQSPRYKVTKRGQDVALRCDPISGHVSLYWYRQALGQGPEFLTYFNYEAQQDKSGLPNDRFSAERPEGSISTLTIQRTEQRDSAMYRCASSSDTNTEAFFGQGTRLTVV.

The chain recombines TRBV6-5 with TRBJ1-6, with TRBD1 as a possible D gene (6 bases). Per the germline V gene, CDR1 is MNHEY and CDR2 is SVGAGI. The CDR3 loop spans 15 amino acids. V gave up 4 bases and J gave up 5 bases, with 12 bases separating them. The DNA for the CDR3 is TGTGCCAGCAGTTCGCCGGGACAAGATAATTCACCCCTCCACTTT. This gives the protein CASSSPGQDNSPLHF.

This CDR3 reads CASSPGVAVGTDTQYF. In nucleotides, the CDR3 is TGTGCCAGCAGCCCCGGGGTAGCGGTGGGCACAGATACGCAGTATTTT. This chain joins TRBV25-1 and TRBJ2-3, with D perhaps TRBD2 (6 bases). The CDR3 runs to 16 residues. Germline loops: CDR1 MGHDK, CDR2 SYGVNS. Trimming removed 6 bases from V and 1 base from J, with 17 bases in between.

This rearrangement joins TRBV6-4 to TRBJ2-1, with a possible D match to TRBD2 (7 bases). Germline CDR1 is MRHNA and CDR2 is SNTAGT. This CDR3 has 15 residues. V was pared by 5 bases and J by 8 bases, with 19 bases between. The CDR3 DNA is TGTGCCAGCAGTCTGAGGGTGGGGGGGCAATATGAGCAGTTCTTC. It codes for CASSLRVGGQYEQFF.

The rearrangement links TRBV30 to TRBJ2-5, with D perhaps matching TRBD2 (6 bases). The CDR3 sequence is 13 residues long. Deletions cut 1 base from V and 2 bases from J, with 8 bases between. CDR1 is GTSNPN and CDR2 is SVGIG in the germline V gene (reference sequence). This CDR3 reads CAWSDGSQETQYF. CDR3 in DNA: TGTGCCTGGAGTGACGGGAGTCAAGAGACCCAGTACTTC.

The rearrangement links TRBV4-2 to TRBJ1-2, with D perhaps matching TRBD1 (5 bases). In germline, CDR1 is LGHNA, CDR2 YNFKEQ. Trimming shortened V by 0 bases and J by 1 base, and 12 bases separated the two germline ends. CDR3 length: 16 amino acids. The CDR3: CASSQDLADSNYGYTF. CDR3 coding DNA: TGTGCCAGCAGCCAAGATTTGGCAGACAGTAACTATGGCTACACCTTC.

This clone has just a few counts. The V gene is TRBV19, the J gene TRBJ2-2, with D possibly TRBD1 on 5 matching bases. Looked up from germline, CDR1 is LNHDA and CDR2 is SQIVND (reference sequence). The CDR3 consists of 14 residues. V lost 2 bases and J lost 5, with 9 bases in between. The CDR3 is CASSIQGWTGELFF. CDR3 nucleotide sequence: TGTGCCAGTAGTATACAGGGTTGGACCGGGGAGCTGTTTTTT.

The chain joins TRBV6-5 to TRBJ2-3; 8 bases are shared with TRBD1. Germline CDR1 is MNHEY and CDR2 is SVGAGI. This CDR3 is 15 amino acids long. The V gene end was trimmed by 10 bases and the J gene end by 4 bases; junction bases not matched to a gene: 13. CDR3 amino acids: CAIAPDRGRADTQYF. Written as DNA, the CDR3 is TGTGCCATCGCGCCTGACAGGGGACGGGCAGATACGCAGTATTTT.